This TCR beta chain was found in a study of regulatory T cells in long-lasting Graves disease (TCRdb year 2021). Notes on the research overall: In the newly diagnosed Graves' disease group, patients had been taking antithyroid drugs for less than 3 months. Patients with persistent Graves' disease were compared with patients with newly diagnosed Graves' disease using TCR sequencing and RNA sequencing of peripheral blood. The study took place in China and was registered as a clinical trial. TCR sequencing covered around 13 persistent and roughly 20 newly diagnosed Graves' disease patients, around 33 samples in total. Overall study outcomes, separate from this receptor: Only peripheral blood was studied, because thyroid tissue, the primary lesion, was inaccessible. Only the TCR beta chain was sequenced and analyzed. Lower TCR Shannon entropy and fewer highly expanded clones were observed in persistent Graves' disease patients than in newly diagnosed patients, which suggested clonal expansion. As a limitation, the authors acknowledged that the small sample size may reduce accuracy. TRBV28, TRBJ1-2 and TRBJ2-5 were preferentially used in persistent disease, while TRBV20-1 and TRBJ2-1 were favored in newly diagnosed disease. More public clonotypes were shared among persistent patients (around 3,000) than among newly diagnosed patients (more than 900).

Sample time point, as interpreted from the label and publication: newly diagnosed GD, antithyroid drugs for less than 3 months. For both TCR sequencing and RNA sequencing, RNA was extracted from PBMCs using TRIzol. Graves' disease was diagnosed according to American Thyroid Association guidelines. Recruitment of patients was carried out at an endocrinology department in Xi'an, China. From each patient, 8 to 10 milliliters of peripheral blood was collected into an EDTA anticoagulant tube. Ficoll Paque Plus density gradient separation was used to isolate PBMCs, and no further T cell sorting was performed. RNA quality was checked with an Agilent 2100 Bioanalyzer and agarose gel, and concentration with a NanoDrop 2000. CDR3 length: 16 amino acids, cysteine to phenylalanine. Of the read, only the CDR3 DNA is kept; its 48 bases are in frame from base 1. CDR1 and CDR2 (SNHLY, FYNNEI) derive from the germline V gene. V is pared back by 2 bases and J by 0 bases, with 13 bases lying between the germline termini.

This clonotype was seen many times. Its specific antigen is unknown. Base qualities are not at hand, and no much larger clone is one base apart. Library prep was done by multiplex PCR. The reads were generated on an Illumina HiSeq 4000. CDR3 regions were amplified by Arm-PCR with iRepertoire HTBI primers to construct TCR beta libraries. Before sequencing, the PCR products went through gel purification. In the authors' own workflow: Across samples, around 62 TRBV and 13 to 15 TRBJ segments were identified and used for gene usage analysis of CDR3 amino acid clonotypes. Filtered high-quality paired reads were merged into contigs using COPE and FqMerger. Contigs were aligned with BLAST to IMGT TRBV, TRBD and TRBJ reference genes, and CDR3 was defined per IMGT. Highly expanded clones were defined as clonotypes with a frequency above 0.1%. Repertoire diversity was measured by Shannon entropy, and V-J evenness by the Gini coefficient. A clonotype found in more than one individual was treated as public. TCRdb trimmed public reads at Q25 via fastp, called clones via MiXCR and kept in-frame beta chains. When rows share a CDR3 protein, they turn into one entry using the most common DNA and genes. V and J calls and clone size were set by TCRdb, not the authors. This sample lists about 330,000 distinct CDR3 sequences; 15% to 20% were detected once. In total, the top ten clones hold roughly a fifth of the sample.

The same specimen was also included in a second study, on T cells in Graves' hyperthyroidism and ophthalmopathy. Per that second paper: Graves' hyperthyroidism was defined as stable when no progression to ophthalmopathy occurred over 18 months of follow-up. Hyperthyroidism patients were newly diagnosed, with disease duration under 2 months, and aged 18 to 65 years. The study excluded patients with uncontrolled infections, other autoimmune diseases, pregnancy or lactation. Diagnoses were based on clinical symptoms, serum thyroxine and TRAb, thyroid ultrasound and orbital computed tomography. The TCR CDR3 was subjected to a first round of RT-PCR using the HTBI primer set and the Qiagen OneStep RT-PCR kit. Blood samples also contained most of the expanded thyroid clonotypes (frequency above 0.001), which suggests that blood repertoires may reflect thyroid immune responses. A model built on a 13 V-J signature distinguished ophthalmopathy from stable hyperthyroidism, reaching 85% to 90% sensitivity and 81.08% specificity in cross-validation and 80%/75% in testing. In validation, the model predicted progression to ophthalmopathy a median of around six months before onset, with roughly 70% sensitivity and about 72% specificity. To identify distinguishing TCR V-J signatures, a discovery cohort of 95 to 100 patients was used, comprising approximately 40 with Graves' ophthalmopathy and 57 with stable Graves' hyperthyroidism. An independent validation cohort of under 20 hyperthyroidism patients and 17 patients who later progressed to ophthalmopathy tested prospective prediction of ophthalmopathy. For training and testing, the roughly 100 patients in the discovery cohort were randomly divided in a 7:3 ratio. Thyroid tissue and blood T-cell repertoires from more than 5 Graves' hyperthyroidism patients were also compared in the study. After sampling, hyperthyroidism patients received methimazole starting at 30 mg daily, and ophthalmopathy patients received high-dose intravenous methylprednisolone. Libraries were constructed in a second round of multiplex PCR, after which size selection and purification were carried out. The libraries were sequenced on an Illumina HiSeq2000 using paired-end 100 bp reads. SOAPnuke was used to process the raw data, with reads discarded if the reads contained adapters or uncalled bases, had a mean Phred below 15, or lacked an exact constant-primer or identifier match. COPE v1.2.5 was used to merge high-quality paired reads, and clonotypes were defined as unique nucleotide sequences. Clonotypes were aligned to IMGT TRBV, TRBD and TRBJ reference segments using MiTCR v1.1. The analysis included only V-J combinations with a frequency above 0.0001, which together covered around 99% of the repertoires. The TCS score was defined as the ratio of F50 (clonal expansion) to E x V (chaos), calculated using BLOSUM62-based TCRdist between CDR3 peptides within each V-J. Welch's t-statistics and random forest reduced approximately 520 V-J features to 10 to 15, which were used in a naive Bayes classifier (R e1071). No statistical method was used to set the sample size in advance, and investigators knew the group allocation. The paper describes TCR Vbeta CDR3 sequencing of around 130 peripheral blood samples, made up of 43 ophthalmopathy patients, roughly 75 hyperthyroidism patients and around 17 progressor patients.

The specimen was peripheral blood mononuclear cells (PBMCs), collected at new diagnosis, from a patient treated with antithyroid drugs. This chain is built from TRBV2 and TRBJ1-1, with an unclear D gene assignment. The source of this sequence is a woman aged 18-29 years with Graves disease. Donor details come from another sample of the same person, matched by shared clones. At the DNA level, the sequence is TGTGCCAGCAGTGAATTGGGTGGCAGAATGAACACTGAAGCTTTCTTT. It translates as CASSELGGRMNTEAFF.